The 22 T cell receptor beta chains listed next were all sequenced from one sample in a study of blood T cell repertoires in COVID-19. Clones were sequenced by immunoSEQ multiplex PCR, and TCRdb holds only the in-frame ones, with some missing. The sample lists 29,000 or so clones, 75% to 90% occurring once. The sample taken for sequencing was peripheral blood. Every receptor here comes from a man aged 55 to 70 with acute or convalescent COVID-19.

The chain uses TRBV20-1 and TRBJ2-3; D call uncertain. V lost 3 bases to trimming and J lost 4 bases, with 5 bases between them. The CDR3 consists of 11 residues. Germline CDR1 reads DFQATT; CDR2 reads SNEGSKA (reference sequence). The CDR3 here is CSARSSDTQYF. The DNA of the CDR3 is TGCAGTGCTAGGAGTTCAGATACGCAGTATTTT.

This clone was observed once. The rearrangement uses TRBV30 and TRBJ2-1, with 9 bases matching TRBD1. Germline values: CDR1 GTSNPN, CDR2 SVGIG (reference sequence). The ends lost 2 bases at V and 6 bases at J; junction bases unmatched: 5. The CDR3 totals 14 residues. CDR3 bases: TGTGCCTGGAGTCACGGGACAGGGAGCAATGAGCAGTTCTTC. This encodes CAWSHGTGSNEQFF. Together with reference TRBV30 and TRBJ2-1, the CDR3 gives the full variable domain: SQTIHQWPATLVQPVGSPLSLECTVEGTSNPNLYWYRQAAGRGLQLLFYSVGIGQISSEVPQNLSASRPQDRQFILSSKKLLLSDSGFYLCAWSHGTGSNEQFFGPGTRLTVL.

The chain joins TRBV3-1 (or the pseudogene TRBV3-2) to TRBJ1-4, with a possible D match to TRBD1 (6 bases). Germline V gene sequence: CDR1 LGHDT, CDR2 YNNKEL (reference sequence). V dropped 4 bases and J dropped 7 bases, with 10 bases sitting between them. The CDR3 is 13 amino acids. This chain's CDR3 is CASSRNRVEKLFF. The CDR3, as DNA: TGTGCCAGCAGCCGAAACAGGGTTGAAAAACTGTTTTTT.

The gene calls are TRBV10-3 and TRBJ2-3, with D possibly matching TRBD2 (6 bases). The ends were cut back, 5 bases at V and 4 bases at J, with 13 bases in the middle. Per the germline V gene, CDR1 is ENHRY and CDR2 is SYGVKD. This CDR3 has 14 amino acids. The CDR3 sequence is CAISYGSMADTQYF. CDR3 bases: TGTGCCATCAGTTACGGGAGTATGGCAGATACGCAGTATTTT.

The chain carries TRBV5-1 and TRBJ2-3; 8 nucleotides line up with TRBD2. This CDR3 comprises 17 residues. Germline V gives CDR1 SGHRS, CDR2 YFSETQ. The J segment lost 2 bases and the V segment lost 1 base, leaving 9 bases of the junction unmatched. This chain's CDR3 is CASSLSSAGGYTDTQYF. The CDR3 DNA sequence: TGCGCCAGCAGCTTGTCTTCCGCGGGAGGATACACAGATACGCAGTATTTT.

This CDR3 reads CASSPDRFNSPLHF. The CDR3 DNA reads TGTGCCAGTAGTCCGGACAGGTTTAATTCACCCCTCCACTTT. The gene calls are TRBV19 and TRBJ1-6; 7 bases are a match to TRBD1. CDR1 is LNHDA, CDR2 SQIVND, per germline (reference sequence). Trimming removed 5 bases from V and 6 bases from J; junction bases left unmatched: 4. This CDR3 spans 14 amino acids.

The chain is built from TRBV7-2 and TRBJ2-5; perhaps TRBD1 as D (7 bases). The CDR3 is 14 residues long. Germline V gene lookup returns CDR1 SGHTA and CDR2 FQGNSA. Trimming took off 3 bases at V and 4 bases at J, with 12 bases between the two ends. The CDR3 nucleotides are TGTGCCAGCAGCTTTTACAGGGGAGGAGAGACCCAGTACTTC. This translates into CASSFYRGGETQYF.

The V gene is TRBV27, the J gene TRBJ1-2; no reliable D call. CDR1 is MNHEY, CDR2 SMNVEV, per germline (reference sequence). The CDR3 consists of 14 residues. V was trimmed by 2 bases and J by 0 bases, leaving 7 bases between them. CDR3 in DNA: TGTGCCAGCAGTTTAGGGCCTTCTAACTATGGCTACACCTTC. This codes for CASSLGPSNYGYTF.

The rearrangement joins TRBV5-1 to TRBJ2-1; TRBD1 aligns across 7 bases. The V gene's germline CDR1 is SGHRS and CDR2 YFSETQ. The CDR3 runs to 12 residues. Trimming removed 4 bases from V and 6 bases from J; junction bases left unmatched: 1. Here the CDR3 DNA reads TGCGCCAGCAGCGGGGACAGCAATGAGCAGTTCTTC. It codes for CASSGDSNEQFF. Drawing the rest from reference TRBV5-1 and TRBJ2-1, the complete variable domain is KAGVTQTPRYLIKTRGQQVTLSCSPISGHRSVSWYQQTPGQGLQFLFEYFSETQRNKGNFPGRFSGRQFSNSRSEMNVSTLELGDSALYLCASSGDSNEQFFGPGTRLTVL.

This clone has more than one count but fewer than ten. The chain links TRBV19 to TRBJ1-5, with D possibly matching TRBD1 (6 bases). Germline lookup yields CDR1 LNHDA and CDR2 SQIVND (reference sequence). The CDR3 has 16 residues. Trimming removed 4 bases at V and 6 bases at J, with 19 bases between. CDR3 residues: CASSTILQGLGQPQHF. CDR3 coding DNA: TGTGCCAGTAGTACTATTCTACAGGGTTTAGGTCAGCCCCAGCATTTT.

The genes are TRBV27 and TRBJ2-7, with 11 nucleotides matching TRBD2. The V segment lost 5 bases and the J segment 3 bases; nucleotides outside the gene matches: 6. Germline CDR1 is MNHEY and CDR2 is SMNVEV (reference sequence). The CDR3 covers 15 residues. The CDR3 nucleotides read TGTGCCAGCAGTCCCCCGGGACTAGCGGTCTACGAGCAGTACTTC. Translating it yields CASSPPGLAVYEQYF.

V gene TRBV6-6 combines with J gene TRBJ2-3; TRBD2 is a possible D gene (6 bases). The CDR3 totals 16 residues. Looked up from germline, CDR1 is MNHNY and CDR2 is SVGAGI (reference sequence). V was clipped by 2 bases and J by 2 bases, with 14 bases between them. CDR3 protein: CASSYGQGGDTDTQYF. CDR3 in DNA: TGTGCCAGCAGTTACGGGCAGGGCGGGGACACAGATACGCAGTATTTT.

The chain carries TRBV21-1 and TRBJ1-5; the table's TRBD1 call for D was not verified on the DNA. TRBV21-1 is assigned pseudogene status. There are 17 residues in the CDR3. In DNA, the CDR3 is TGTGCCAGCAGCAAAGGTTCCGGGACAGGGTCGAATCAGCCCCAGCATTTT. Translated, it gives CASSKGSGTGSNQPQHF.

The chain is built from TRBV11-2 and TRBJ1-1; tentative D call: TRBD1 (6 bases). Germline lookup yields CDR1 SGHAT and CDR2 FQNNGV. V lost 1 base, J lost 11 bases, and 11 bases lay in between. CDR3 size: 12 residues. CDR3 sequence: CASSLAGQVAFF. The CDR3 region has the DNA TGTGCCAGCAGCTTAGCGGGACAAGTCGCTTTCTTT.

The chain couples TRBV19 to TRBJ1-4; 7 bases map to TRBD1. From germline, CDR1 is LNHDA and CDR2 SQIVND (reference sequence). This CDR3 contains 15 residues. J lost 4 bases, V lost 5 bases, and 7 bases had no gene match. The CDR3: CASSYKGAINEKLFF. The CDR3 region has the DNA TGTGCCAGTAGTTATAAGGGGGCGATTAATGAAAAACTGTTTTTT.

The gene calls are TRBV5-4 and TRBJ2-3; 12 bases map to TRBD2. V trimming: 7 bases; J trimming: 4 bases; junction bases outside the gene matches: 13. The germline gives CDR1 SGHNT, CDR2 YYREEE (reference sequence). CDR3 length: 17 residues. The CDR3 sequence is CASLPSGGVYSPDTQYF. The CDR3 DNA reads as TGTGCCAGCCTCCCTAGCGGGGGGGTTTACAGCCCAGATACGCAGTATTTT.

The rearrangement links TRBV7-9 to TRBJ1-5, with 10 nucleotides matching TRBD1. Losses at the gene ends were 5 bases for V and 3 bases for J; bases not matched to a gene: 10. This CDR3 has 17 residues. Germline V gene sequence: CDR1 SEHNR, CDR2 FQNEAQ (reference sequence). CDR3 loop: CASSPGQGLAYNQPQHF. In DNA form, the CDR3 reads TGTGCCAGCAGCCCGGGACAGGGGCTTGCTTACAATCAGCCCCAGCATTTT.

This chain connects TRBV19 to TRBJ2-2; 8 bases are shared with TRBD2. The CDR3 runs to 14 residues. CDR1 and CDR2 (germline): LNHDA, SQIVND (reference sequence). The V gene end was trimmed by 4 bases and the J gene end by 8 bases; junction bases not matched to a gene: 6. CDR3 sequence (DNA): TGTGCCAGTAGTACAGGACTAGCAATGGGGGAGCTGTTTTTT. Its translation is CASSTGLAMGELFF.

V gene TRBV10-2 combines with J gene TRBJ1-2; perhaps TRBD1 as D (5 bases). CDR1 is WSHSY and CDR2 is SAAADI in the germline V gene. The CDR3 totals 14 residues. V was cut by 0 bases and J by 4 bases, with 9 bases left in between. The CDR3 DNA is TGCGCCAGCAGTGAGTCGGCACAGGTCTATGGCTACACCTTC. This translates into CASSESAQVYGYTF.

The J gene is TRBJ2-3, the V gene TRBV7-8, with 9 bases matching TRBD2. The CDR3 is 15 amino acids. V lost 5 bases and J lost 8; bases outside the gene matches: 11. The germline CDR1 and CDR2 sequences are SGHVS and FQNEAQ. The CDR3, as DNA: TGTGCCAGCAGCCGTAGCGGGGGCGGGGAAGGTACGCAGTATTTT. As protein: CASSRSGGGEGTQYF.

This chain connects TRBV5-1 to TRBJ2-1, with TRBD1 identical over 8 bases. From germline, CDR1 is SGHRS and CDR2 YFSETQ. V was clipped by 0 bases and J by 7 bases; unmatched bases: 9. This CDR3 spans 16 amino acids. The CDR3, as DNA: TGCGCCAGCAGCTTGGGCGACAGGGGTCTTCGGAATGAGCAGTTCTTC. This sequence encodes CASSLGDRGLRNEQFF.

The rearrangement uses TRBV7-9 and TRBJ1-1; D not certain. The V end was cut by 8 bases, the J end by 0 bases, with 10 bases between. Germline values: CDR1 SEHNR, CDR2 FQNEAQ (reference sequence). This CDR3 spans 13 amino acids. The DNA for the CDR3 is TGTGCCAGCTTCCCTATCCTGAACACTGAAGCTTTCTTT. This codes for CASFPILNTEAFF. The variable domain in full, completed from reference TRBV7-9 and TRBJ1-1, reads DTGVSQNPRHKITKRGQNVTFRCDPISEHNRLYWYRQTLGQGPEFLTYFQNEAQLEKSRLLSDRFSAERPKGSFSTLEIQRTEQGDSAMYLCASFPILNTEAFFGQGTRLTVV.